The clone carrying this T cell receptor (beta chain) has only one observation. Its antigen is still unknown. The data are from a study of cytomegalovirus exposure and HLA in healthy donors. Whole-study context: The roughly 130 validation repertoires used the same platform as the approximately 670 first-cohort repertoires (as reported by a later analysis). Whole-study results and caveats: The study labeled roughly 160 TCR beta chains cytomegalovirus-associated. Rarity held for most TCR sequences, but there were some public TCRs that occurred in many donors. Through in vitro validation, three CMV-associated chains were shown to be specific for CMV antigens.

Germline values: CDR1 SEHNR, CDR2 FQNEAQ (reference sequence). The ends were cut back, 4 bases at V and 3 bases at J, with 15 bases in the middle. The CDR3 is made up of 16 amino acids. The repertoire was sequenced with immunoSEQ multiplex PCR; TCRdb's copy has only in-frame clones and lacks some. The table has tens of thousands of clones, roughly 93% seen once. The V and J genes are TRBV7-9 and TRBJ1-4; TRBD1 might be the D (5 bases). Source material: PBMCs. The receptor was isolated from a woman aged 30 to 39 in good health and CMV-seronegative. CDR3 residues: CASSSQGTASNEKLFF. The CDR3 DNA sequence: TGTGCCAGCAGCTCCCAGGGAACGGCGTCTAATGAAAAACTGTTTTTT.